These 24 T cell receptor beta chains originate from one sample sequenced in a study of blood T cell repertoires in COVID-19. Sequencing used immunoSEQ multiplex PCR; TCRdb keeps in-frame clones, though not all of them. The sample has more than 250,000 clones, approximately 89% seen once. The sample comprised PBMCs or T cells enriched from blood (not recorded which). Receptors originate from a woman aged 40 to 49 with acute COVID-19.

V gene TRBV28 combines with J gene TRBJ2-3, with D tentatively TRBD1 (6 bases). This CDR3 is 15 amino acids long. CDR1 and CDR2 (germline): MDHEN, SYDVKM. Trimming took off 3 bases at V and 2 bases at J, with 12 bases between the two ends. The CDR3 DNA follows: TGTGCCAGCAGTTTCCCCAGGGGAAACACAGATACGCAGTATTTT. It specifies CASSFPRGNTDTQYF.

The chain uses TRBV2 and TRBJ1-1; possible D gene TRBD1, 6 bases. V lost 5 bases and J 1 base, leaving 8 bases between the germline ends. CDR3 length: 13 amino acids. The germline V gene has CDR1 SNHLY and CDR2 FYNNEI. The CDR3 region is CASSMTGNTEAFF. The CDR3 nucleotides are TGTGCCAGCAGTATGACAGGGAACACTGAAGCTTTCTTT. Using reference TRBV2 and TRBJ1-1 for the parts outside the CDR3, the full variable domain is EPEVTQTPSHQVTQMGQEVILRCVPISNHLYFYWYRQILGQKVEFLVSFYNNEISEKSEIFDDQFSVERPDGSNFTLKIRSTKLEDSAMYFCASSMTGNTEAFFGQGTRLTVV.

V and J are TRBV5-5 and TRBJ1-3; 8 bases fit TRBD1. Trimming took 0 bases from V and 0 from J; bases not matched to a gene: 2. The V gene's germline CDR1 is SGHKS and CDR2 YYEKEE (reference sequence). The CDR3 consists of 16 residues. CDR3 nucleotides: TGTGCCAGCAGCTTGGTAACAGGGGGCTCTGGAAACACCATATATTTT. Protein product: CASSLVTGGSGNTIYF.

The CDR3, as DNA: TGTGCCAGCAGCTTCGAGGGCTCTGGGGCCAACGTCCTGACTTTC. Protein sequence: CASSFEGSGANVLTF. This chain joins TRBV5-5 and TRBJ2-6; a possible D gene is TRBD2 (5 bases). Trimming took 2 bases from V and 0 from J, leaving 6 bases between them. The CDR3 consists of 15 residues. The germline V gene has CDR1 SGHKS and CDR2 YYEKEE (reference sequence).

V and J are TRBV2 and TRBJ1-1; 8 bases are a match to TRBD1. The length of the CDR3 is 10 residues. Trimming took 9 bases from V and 11 from J; bases not matched to a gene: 5. CDR1 SNHLY and CDR2 FYNNEI come from the germline V gene. CDR3 sequence: CARGQGGAFF. The CDR3 DNA reads TGTGCCAGAGGACAGGGCGGCGCTTTCTTT. Based on the CDR3 plus reference TRBV2 and TRBJ1-1, the full variable domain is EPEVTQTPSHQVTQMGQEVILRCVPISNHLYFYWYRQILGQKVEFLVSFYNNEISEKSEIFDDQFSVERPDGSNFTLKIRSTKLEDSAMYFCARGQGGAFFGQGTRLTVV.

The chain joins TRBV7-2 to TRBJ2-5; 8 positions match TRBD2. In germline, CDR1 is SGHTA, CDR2 FQGNSA. The CDR3 loop spans 16 amino acids. The V gene end was trimmed by 3 bases and the J gene end by 4 bases; junction bases not matched to a gene: 10. The CDR3 nucleotides read TGTGCCAGCAGCTTTTTAGCGGGAAGGCTGGTAGAGACCCAGTACTTC. Encoded protein: CASSFLAGRLVETQYF. Full variable domain (remainder filled in from reference TRBV7-2 and TRBJ2-5): GAGVSQSPSNKVTEKGKDVELRCDPISGHTALYWYRQSLGQGLEFLIYFQGNSAPDKSGLPSDRFSAERTGGSVSTLTIQRTQQEDSAVYLCASSFLAGRLVETQYFGPGTRLLVL.

The chain joins TRBV7-9 to TRBJ2-7; D possibly corresponds to TRBD1 (6 bases). The CDR3 totals 17 residues. CDR1 is SEHNR and CDR2 is FQNEAQ in the germline V gene (reference sequence). Trimming shortened V by 4 bases and J by 4 bases, and 23 bases separated the two germline ends. CDR3 residues: CASSSTDSLSSPYEQYF. The CDR3 DNA is TGTGCCAGCAGCTCGACGGACAGTCTCTCTTCCCCGTACGAGCAGTACTTC.

This clone was seen once. The chain carries TRBV24-1 and TRBJ1-2, with 11 bases that match TRBD1. The germline V gene has CDR1 KGHDR and CDR2 SFDVKD. V was pared by 2 bases and J by 7 bases, with 8 bases of the junction left unmatched. The CDR3 has 16 residues. CDR3 nucleotide sequence: TGTGCCACCAGTGATTCCAAAGGACAGGGGGCCGGTGGCTACACCTTC. This codes for CATSDSKGQGAGGYTF.

The V call is TRBV21-1, the J call TRBJ1-2; the table gives TRBD1 as D, unverified against the DNA. TRBV21-1 constitutes a pseudogene. The CDR3 sequence is 15 residues long. CDR3 in amino acids: CASSKGRDRGYGYTF. The CDR3 DNA reads TGTGCCAGCAGCAAAGGTCGGGACAGGGGCTATGGCTACACCTTC.

The chain couples TRBV10-2 to TRBJ1-3; 8 nucleotides align to TRBD1. The CDR3 consists of 14 residues. Germline V gives CDR1 WSHSY, CDR2 SAAADI. The V and J ends lost 7 bases and 10 bases, in that order; junction bases with no gene match: 12. The CDR3 is CASTTGQGISTIYF. The CDR3 DNA is TGCGCCAGCACCACAGGACAGGGAATATCAACCATATATTTT.

The chain couples TRBV2 to TRBJ2-5, with no clear D. The germline gives CDR1 SNHLY, CDR2 FYNNEI. V dropped 6 bases and J dropped 4 bases, with 12 bases sitting between them. The CDR3 is made up of 13 amino acids. In DNA form, the CDR3 reads TGTGCCAGCAGCTCTAGTCTAAGAGAGACCCAGTACTTC. This translates into CASSSSLRETQYF.

The rearrangement joins TRBV7-2 to TRBJ2-3, with 7 bases matching TRBD2. The ends lost 8 bases at V and 0 bases at J; junction bases unmatched: 5. This CDR3 is built from 14 residues. The germline V gene has CDR1 SGHTA and CDR2 FQGNSA. This chain's CDR3 is CASAASGSTDTQYF. DNA of the CDR3: TGTGCCAGCGCCGCTAGCGGTAGCACAGATACGCAGTATTTT.

This chain joins TRBV12-3 or TRBV12-4 and TRBJ2-5, with 9 bases aligning to TRBD2. The CDR3 loop spans 13 amino acids. V gave up 6 bases and J gave up 4 bases; unmatched junction bases: 3. The CDR3 nucleotides are TGTGCCAGCAGATGGACTAGCGCAGAGACCCAGTACTTC. This translates into CASRWTSAETQYF.

The J gene is TRBJ2-1, the V gene TRBV15, with D hard to call. The germline V gene encodes CDR1 LNHNV and CDR2 YYDKDF (reference sequence). The CDR3 extends over 14 amino acids. Trimming left V 0 bases short and J 5 bases short, with 8 bases between. The CDR3 nucleotides are TGTGCCACCAGCAGAGAGGCTCACCACAATGAGCAGTTCTTC. Translated: CATSREAHHNEQFF. Combining the CDR3 with reference TRBV15 and TRBJ2-1 gives the whole variable domain DAMVIQNPRYQVTQFGKPVTLSCSQTLNHNVMYWYQQKSSQAPKLLFHYYDKDFNNEADTPDNFQSRRPNTSFCFLDIRSPGLGDTAMYLCATSREAHHNEQFFGPGTRLTVL.

The chain employs TRBV20-1 and TRBJ2-1, with unresolved D. CDR1 is DFQATT and CDR2 is SNEGSKA in the germline V gene (reference sequence). The CDR3 contains 11 residues. Trimming took off 8 bases at V and 10 bases at J, with 15 bases between the two ends. The CDR3 DNA reads as TGCAGTCGGAAGCGTGCAGAGGAGCAGTTCTTC. Translation gives CSRKRAEEQFF.

The gene calls are TRBV7-2 and TRBJ2-5; D possibly corresponds to TRBD2 (5 bases). The CDR3 is 13 residues long. With 4 bases removed from V and 2 bases from J, the gap between germline ends came to 8 bases. The germline CDR1 and CDR2 sequences are SGHTA and FQGNSA. The CDR3 here is CASSYQRQETQYF. The CDR3 region has the DNA TGTGCCAGCAGCTACCAGCGGCAAGAGACCCAGTACTTC.

This chain links TRBV12-3 or TRBV12-4 with TRBJ2-1, with TRBD1 identical over 8 bases. The CDR3 is made up of 13 amino acids. Unmatched junction bases numbered 9, after V lost 7 bases and J lost 10 bases. The CDR3 sequence: CASTQGASGEQFF. The CDR3, as DNA: TGTGCCAGCACCCAGGGGGCCAGTGGGGAGCAGTTCTTC.

V is TRBV5-5 and J is TRBJ1-2; D is unclear. The CDR3 runs to 13 residues. In germline, CDR1 is SGHKS, CDR2 YYEKEE (reference sequence). Trimming cost V 10 bases and J 0 bases, with 13 bases left between them. CDR3 sequence (DNA): TGTGCCTCGCATGGGGAGTCTAACTATGGCTACACCTTC. It encodes CASHGESNYGYTF.

The chain uses TRBV18 and TRBJ2-2; D is possibly TRBD1 (5 bases). The germline gives CDR1 KGHSH, CDR2 LQKENI. The CDR3 is 16 residues long. The V gene lost 4 bases and the J gene lost 4 bases, with 16 bases spanning the gap. The CDR3 DNA sequence: TGTGCCAGCTCACTCCGATCGGGCAGGGCCACCGGGGAGCTGTTTTTT. Its protein product is CASSLRSGRATGELFF.

The chain has TRBV7-2 and TRBJ2-4; 14 bases map to TRBD2. In germline, CDR1 is SGHTA, CDR2 FQGNSA. V shed 5 bases and J 0 bases; nucleotides not matched to a gene: 6. This CDR3 is 18 amino acids long. CDR3 in DNA: TGTGCCAGCAGCCAGGGACTAGCGGGAGACATAGCCAAAAACATTCAGTACTTC. This sequence encodes CASSQGLAGDIAKNIQYF.

The gene calls are TRBV7-8 and TRBJ1-2; 7 positions agree with TRBD1. The CDR3 runs 16 residues. Germline V gene sequence: CDR1 SGHVS, CDR2 FQNEAQ. Trimming took 4 bases from V and 2 from J; bases not matched to a gene: 10. In DNA form, the CDR3 reads TGTGCCAGCAGCTGGAGTTTAGGGACAGACAACTATGGCTACACCTTC. Translating gives CASSWSLGTDNYGYTF.

The chain uses TRBV18 and TRBJ1-1, with a possible D match to TRBD1 (5 bases). This CDR3 has 13 residues. The germline V and J ends were trimmed by 4 bases and 11 bases, with 17 bases remaining between them. Germline V lookup: CDR1 KGHSH, CDR2 LQKENI. CDR3 loop: CASSHDSPDAAFF. The CDR3 nucleotides are TGTGCCAGCTCACACGACAGCCCGGATGCGGCTTTCTTT.

This clone was seen only once. The J gene is TRBJ2-1, the V gene TRBV14; 8 bases agree with TRBD2. This CDR3 has 16 residues. V lost 1 base and J lost 2; bases outside the gene matches: 4. Germline V gene lookup returns CDR1 SGHDN and CDR2 FVKESK. In nucleotides, the CDR3 is TGTGCCAGCAGCCAAGTAAGCGGGGGCGCCTACAATGAGCAGTTCTTC. This sequence encodes CASSQVSGGAYNEQFF.

The chain has TRBV18 and TRBJ2-1; TRBD2 aligns across 12 bases. Trimming cost V 3 bases and J 8 bases; bases outside gene matches: 11. CDR3 length equals 17 residues. CDR1 and CDR2 (germline): KGHSH, LQKENI. CDR3 coding DNA: TGTGCCAGCTCACCTTCTCCTAGCGGGAGGGCCAGGGATGAGCAGTTCTTC. This sequence encodes CASSPSPSGRARDEQFF.